This T cell receptor beta chain is drawn from a study of shared clonotypes between healthy human individuals. The study, taken as a whole, reports: A limitation of the genetic and exposure-history diversity represented arose from few donors.

Assay used: immunoSEQ multiplex PCR; TCRdb lists only in-frame clones, some missing. The table has 850,000 to 1,200,000 clones, about three quarters seen once. This clone showed up just a few times. Antigen: not known. Per germline, CDR1 SGHDT and CDR2 YYEEEE. This CDR3 spans 15 amino acids. Trimming pared 0 bases from V and 8 bases from J, leaving 12 bases between. Source material: memory CD4+ T cells sorted from blood. Indicated subset: CD45RA-negative fraction. The TCR was taken from a man aged 18 to 30 in good health. This chain links TRBV5-6 with TRBJ1-6, with D unresolved. CDR3 loop: CASSLVARPYSPLHF. CDR3 nucleotide sequence: TGTGCCAGCAGCTTGGTCGCGCGGCCTTATTCACCCCTCCACTTT.